Listed here is a single T cell receptor (beta chain). Its antigen specificity is not known. One base away there is no much larger clone; base qualities are not given. This entry belongs to a study of cytomegalovirus exposure and HLA in healthy donors (TCRdb year 2017). For the wider study: In an earlier analysis of around 540 of the donors, approximately 260 Gb of sequence data and just under 120 million unique TCR beta sequences from roughly 190 million T cells were reported. An early release covering roughly 600 HLA-typed donors comprised approximately 300 gigabases of sequencing data and tens of millions of unique TCR sequences. Of the roughly 400 genotyped donors, 65% to 90% were placed in the genetic ancestry cluster associated with self-reported Caucasian donors. The aim of the study was to test whether cataloging public T cell receptors could identify signatures of past pathogen exposure. The study profiled the T cell repertoires of hundreds of subjects by immunosequencing and related them to cytomegalovirus serostatus. Besides the first cohort of roughly 700 subjects, a separate validation cohort made up of 90 to 150 different subjects was used. To predict cytomegalovirus infection status, the study combined high-throughput TCR immunosequencing, statistical association of individual TCRs with disease status, and machine learning. A later analysis re-analyzed previously published TCR beta repertoires from hundreds of donors and added high-resolution HLA genotyping to study TCR occurrence patterns. The later analysis used no new phenotypic data to find candidate immune exposures, relying instead on TCR beta sequences and their occurrence across donors. An earlier analysis of approximately 500 of the donors applied high-throughput TCR beta sequencing to assess whether each TCR beta V gene segment acted as functional or pseudogenic. Donor age, sex, ethnicity and CMV serostatus were compiled together with the repertoire data. Genome-wide SNP genotypes for about three fifths of the roughly 670 donors were used in a later genetic analysis, which treated that subset as a discovery cohort. All discovery cohort repertoires had been generated using a single sequencing platform. Class I and class II HLA loci were covered by the typing at four-digit resolution. The number of typed donors differed by locus: about 620-630 for A, B, C, DRB1 and DQB1; some 540 for DQA1; 600 to 610 for DPA1; and around 490 for DPB1. Roughly 5 DR-DQ haplotypes were handled as single units for association and clustering because linkage in the cohort was strong. Across around 400 genotyped donors of the cohort, an average of approximately 220,000 unique TCR beta nucleotide sequences per donor were sequenced, and 15% to 20% of those sequences were non-productive. The research as a whole found: According to a later analysis, TCR association rates differed among HLA loci, with DRB1 alleles showing the most associated TCRs and HLA-C alleles showing the fewest. In a later genetic analysis, fewer N-insertions in productive TCRs were reported among donors in an Asian-associated ancestry cluster than the roughly 640-donor mean. In a later analysis, HLA-associated TCR beta chains showed more clonal expansion and lower generation probabilities than non-associated chains that were equally common. Sequencing depth was assumed to be roughly uniform across donors in the presence/absence analyses, though that assumption may not hold. In the study, some 160 TCR beta chains were listed as associated with cytomegalovirus. Because counts were too low, about 18 rarely observed V segments, including chromosome 9 orphons, were excluded from the earlier analysis of 587 of the donors. Correlated functional status among segregating V segments might reflect linkage disequilibrium, but an unknown experimental factor could not be ruled out. At a false discovery rate of 0.05, a later analysis linked 16,000 or so TCR beta sequences to specific HLA alleles. Because HLA typing was missing for some donors at each locus, association tests included only the typed subset. In vitro tests confirmed that a few of the cytomegalovirus-associated TCR beta chains recognize cytomegalovirus antigens. Only TCR beta chains were sequenced in this cohort, and the absence of alpha or paired-chain data limited detectable features. V-gene and J-gene trimming of TCR beta chains was associated with a missense DCLRE1C variant in a later genetic analysis, and the association was replicated in an independent cohort. When HLA alleles, especially DR and DQ, strongly co-occurred, attributing TCR associations to individual alleles was difficult. While some public TCRs were present in many individuals, most TCR sequences turned up only very rarely across donors. The only immune exposure information available for the cohort was CMV serostatus. The classifier was reported to diagnose cytomegalovirus status with high specificity and sensitivity in both the original cohort and the validation cohort. In a later analysis, most CMV-associated TCR beta chains were found to appear HLA-restricted, with HLA associations seemingly driven largely by CMV exposure. An earlier analysis of several hundred of the donors showed that most TCR beta V segments appeared in productive rearrangements either about 87% or about 30% of the time, which broadly matched IMGT annotations. The authors suggested that the approach could potentially be extended to other disease states and immunological phenotypes. A further reported finding was that TCR beta sequences accurately predicted the HLA-A and HLA-B alleles for most subjects in the first cohort. In a later analysis, several top co-occurrence clusters were reported to appear linked to parvovirus B19, influenza, CMV and Epstein-Barr virus. Some IMGT-functional V segments, including TRBV6-2 and TRBV6-3, could not be told apart with the 87-base-pair reads, so those segments were excluded. A group of highly shared sequence variants was considered likely to be a technical artifact of the sequencing pipeline.

Between the V and J ends, shortened by 0 bases and 0 bases respectively, the junction contains 10 bases. The CDR3 contains 15 residues, cysteine and phenylalanine counted. CDR3 DNA is the only sequence kept; it has 45 bases, read in frame from the first base. The germline V gene provides CDR1 SGHDT and CDR2 YYEEEE. The cohort consisted of 600 to 700 healthy bone marrow donors. All cohort members were sampled while nominally healthy, although unrecorded immune exposures were likely present. CMV serostatus was positive for more than 250 and negative for about half of the roughly 700 cohort members, and was not recorded for this donor. Each donor provided a peripheral blood sample, and peripheral blood mononuclear cells were used for TCR beta sequencing. Genomic DNA was extracted from the blood cell samples with the Qiagen DNeasy Blood Extraction Kit. Library preparation used the immunoSEQ multiplex PCR assay. For the multiplex PCR, a mixture combining 60 forward primers for TCR Vbeta segments and 13 reverse primers for TCR Jbeta segments was used. The CDR3 region of rearranged TCR beta genes was amplified from genomic DNA by a multiplex PCR assay. The Illumina HiSeq System was used to sequence the amplified TCR beta libraries as 87-base-pair reads. In the original analysis: A later analysis counted around 72 million unique TCR beta chains across the 690 or so repertoires, and 9.5 million to 11 million of these chains were shared by at least two donors. To remove PCR and sequencing errors, raw reads were error-corrected and collapsed into unique sequences using a nearest-neighbor algorithm that merged closely related sequences. CDR3 sequences were aligned to IMGT reference sequences to assign V, D and J gene segments. For a sequence to be retained, a match of at least six nucleotides was required to both a V gene segment and a J gene segment. Rearrangements were called productive when the CDR3 lacked stop codons and stayed in frame with V and J; all others were non-productive. CDR3 was defined according to IMGT convention as the region running from the second conserved V-encoded cysteine to the conserved J-encoded phenylalanine. In an earlier analysis of 587 of the donors, sequences lacking an unambiguous match to a single V gene segment were excluded. In an earlier analysis of several hundred of the donors, V segments were called functional above 56.7% productive rearrangements and were called segregating when the between-donor standard deviation exceeded 5%. A statistical classification framework was developed to diagnose cytomegalovirus status using the catalog of TCR beta chain sequences. A later analysis assigned V and J genes by comparing TCR nucleotide sequences with IMGT/GENE-DB human TR gene sequences. Using the TCRdist pipeline, a later analysis assigned CDR3 sequences along with most-parsimonious VDJ recombination scenarios. In a later analysis, each TCR beta chain was defined by its CDR3 amino acid sequence together with its V-gene family, and reads lacking a unique V-gene family were excluded. A later analysis removed roughly 590 highly shared, low-generation-probability nucleotide sequences to deal with suspected cross-contamination and a sequencing artifact. In a later analysis, a clonal expansion index was calculated for each public chain from normalized within-repertoire ranks of inferred template counts. In a later analysis, generation probabilities were computed using a VDJ recombination model fitted to out-of-frame rearrangements, and the results were checked against IGoR. In a later analysis, hypergeometric tests were used to score TCR-TCR, TCR-HLA and TCR-CMV co-occurrence, with a repertoire-size bias correction applied to TCR pairs. False discovery rates were estimated in a later analysis by permuting HLA or CMV assignments 20 times. In a later analysis, co-occurring TCRs were grouped using DBSCAN, with TCRdist sequence similarity added in when clustering inside HLA-allele-positive subsets. Repertoires with fewer than 30,000 or more than 120,000 public chains were left out of co-occurrence clustering, as were a few repertoires with anomalous nucleotide sharing. This is the immuneACCESS table as TCRdb keeps it, with only in-frame sequences that have V and J called. A part of the clones is gone; compared with another copy, unresolved V genes explain less than half, and the rest is unexplained. The V and J calls and clone size are taken from that table; D and trimming were inferred from the DNA. The sample profile shows about 68,000 clones; 75% to 85% of them were found once. Of the sample, about 6.8% is held by the ten largest clones.

This TCR derives from a human donor in good health. The source material was PBMCs. The rearrangement joined TRBV5-6 to TRBJ2-7, and perhaps TRBD1 as D gene, on 5 matching bases. The CDR3 reads CASSLGPGRSYEQYF. The DNA is as follows: TGTGCCAGCAGCTTGGGGCCAGGGCGCTCCTACGAGCAGTACTTC.